This T cell receptor (beta chain) is from a study of control samples from healthy donors and cancer patients. CDR1 is SGHVS, CDR2 FQNEAQ, per germline. The CDR3 length is 15 residues. The V end was cut by 1 base, the J end by 1 base, with 8 bases between. In this sample, this clone turned up a few times. TCRdb keeps only in-frame clones here, not all; method: immunoSEQ multiplex PCR. The repertoire holds under 450,000 clones, roughly 90% seen once, with about 6.3% in the top ten. Source material: PBMCs. The V call is TRBV7-8, the J call TRBJ1-5; D gene ambiguous. The TCR was taken from a man aged 35-49 years with head and neck cancer. The CDR3 DNA reads TGTGCCAGCAGCTTAGGCCGTGGCAGCAATCAGCCCCAGCATTTT. This translates into CASSLGRGSNQPQHF.